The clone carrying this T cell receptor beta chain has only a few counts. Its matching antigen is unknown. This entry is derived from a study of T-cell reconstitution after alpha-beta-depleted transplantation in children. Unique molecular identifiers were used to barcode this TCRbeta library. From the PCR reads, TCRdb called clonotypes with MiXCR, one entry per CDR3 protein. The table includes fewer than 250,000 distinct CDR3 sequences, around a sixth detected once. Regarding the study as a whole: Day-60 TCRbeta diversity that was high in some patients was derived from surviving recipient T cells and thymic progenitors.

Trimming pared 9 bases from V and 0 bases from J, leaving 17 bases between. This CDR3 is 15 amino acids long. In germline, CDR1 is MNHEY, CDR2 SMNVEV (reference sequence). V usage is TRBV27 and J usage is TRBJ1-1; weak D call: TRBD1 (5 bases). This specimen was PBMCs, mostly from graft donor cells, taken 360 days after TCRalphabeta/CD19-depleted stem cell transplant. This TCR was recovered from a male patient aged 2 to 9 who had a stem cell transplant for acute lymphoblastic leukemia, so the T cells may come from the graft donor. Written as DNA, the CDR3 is TGTGCCAGTTTTACCTCCAGGGCGTTGAACACTGAAGCTTTCTTT. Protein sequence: CASFTSRALNTEAFF.